These 24 T cell receptor beta chains share one sample of origin, sequenced in a study of post-analysis software for immune sequencing data. Libraries were made from TCR beta cDNA, and they carried unique molecular identifiers. Using its own MiXCR run on the PCR reads, TCRdb lists one record per CDR3 protein. Altogether about 430,000 distinct CDR3 sequences are present, approximately 38% being singletons, with the ten largest covering around 8%. Their target antigens are unknown. Findings of the study overall: Controls showed lower frequencies than patients for roughly five TRBV segments, and TRBV5-6, TRBV5-1 and TRBV20-1 were among these.

Input material: blood. Source of these receptors: a girl aged 2 to 9 with multiple sclerosis.

This clonotype was seen a handful of times. This chain connects TRBV29-1 to TRBJ1-2; D is perhaps TRBD1 (6 bases). The CDR3 has 13 residues. V gave up 5 bases and J gave up 8 bases, with 18 bases separating them. Germline values: CDR1 SQVTM, CDR2 ANQGSEA. This CDR3 reads CSVRDKRIEGYTF. For the CDR3, the DNA is TGCAGCGTTCGGGACAAAAGGATAGAAGGCTACACCTTC.

This clonotype turned up a few times. This chain uses TRBV15 with TRBJ2-7, with no clear D. This CDR3 region has 16 residues. V was pared by 5 bases and J by 5 bases, with 22 bases between. Germline V gene sequence: CDR1 LNHNV, CDR2 YYDKDF (reference sequence). CDR3 nucleotide sequence: TGTGCCACCAGCTCCTCCCCCGGATACCGTTTGAACGAGCAGTACTTC. Translated: CATSSSPGYRLNEQYF.

The chain recombines TRBV20-1 with TRBJ1-1; maybe TRBD1 (6 bases). The CDR3 is 12 amino acids. CDR1 is DFQATT, CDR2 SNEGSKA, per germline (reference sequence). V was trimmed by 3 bases and J by 6 bases, leaving 11 bases between them. CDR3: CSASGRGAEAFF. For the CDR3, the DNA is TGCAGTGCTAGTGGCAGGGGTGCTGAAGCTTTCTTT.

This clonotype was counted between two and nine times. As DNA, the CDR3 is TGTGCCGGTCCGGGATGTTCAACTAATGAAAAACTGTTTTTT. Translated: CAGPGCSTNEKLFF. V is TRBV27 and J is TRBJ1-4; unclear D gene. This CDR3 region has 14 residues. Trimming took 11 bases from V and 0 from J, leaving 13 bases between them. The V gene's germline CDR1 is MNHEY and CDR2 SMNVEV (reference sequence). Full variable domain (missing parts from reference TRBV27 and TRBJ1-4): EAQVTQNPRYLITVTGKKLTVTCSQNMNHEYMSWYRQDPGLGLRQIYYSMNVEVTDKGDVPEGYKVSRKEKRNFPLILESPSPNQTSLYFCAGPGCSTNEKLFFGSGTQLSVL.

This clonotype was counted a few times. This may come from a read error, since a much larger clone is one base off. The chain recombines TRBV4-3 with TRBJ2-1; D uncertain. Germline values: CDR1 LGHNA, CDR2 YSLEER. The length of the CDR3 is 15 residues. The CDR3 nucleotides read TGCGCCAGCAGCCAAGATCCTTTCAGTTACAATGAGCGGTTCTTC. It encodes CASSQDPFSYNERFF.

The table lists this clonotype with a few counts. This chain joins TRBV11-2 and TRBJ2-1; TRBD2 is a possible D gene (5 bases). V lost 6 bases and J 3 bases, leaving 12 bases between the germline ends. The V gene's germline CDR1 is SGHAT and CDR2 FQNNGV. This CDR3 is built from 14 residues. The CDR3 DNA is TGTGCCAGCAGTACCAGCGGAAACTACAATGAGCAGTTCTTC. It yields the protein CASSTSGNYNEQFF.

This clonotype was picked up a small number of times. This chain uses TRBV7-3 with TRBJ2-7; D may be TRBD2 (5 bases). Trimming stripped 2 bases from V and 3 bases from J, with 11 bases between. This CDR3 has 14 residues. Germline-derived CDR1 and CDR2 are SGHTA and FQGTGA. The CDR3 is CASSLAHGDYEQYF. Here the CDR3 DNA reads TGTGCCAGCAGCTTAGCCCACGGGGACTACGAGCAGTACTTC.

V usage is TRBV2 and J usage is TRBJ2-4; possibly TRBD2 for D (6 bases). The end of the DNA is better explained by TRBJ2-7, so the J call may be wrong. This CDR3 region has 15 residues. Germline CDR1 reads SNHLY; CDR2 reads FYNNEI. The CDR3 DNA sequence: TGTGCCAGCAGTGAATGGGGGGATCTTCGGTACGAGCAGTACTTC. It is translated as CASSEWGDLRYEQYF.

CDR3 in amino acids: CASSNRDRGYEQYF. In DNA, the CDR3 is TGTGCCAGCAGCAACCGGGACAGGGGCTACGAGCAGTACTTC. V and J are TRBV7-9 and TRBJ2-7, with TRBD1 matching 10 bases. In germline, CDR1 is SEHNR, CDR2 FQNEAQ (reference sequence). With 5 bases clipped from V and 3 bases from J, the junction kept 4 bases outside the gene matches. The length of the CDR3 is 14 residues.

The V call is TRBV6-6, the J call TRBJ1-2; D is uncertain. Between the trimmed V and J ends, which lost 5 bases and 5 bases, there was a span of 15 bases. The CDR3 loop spans 14 amino acids. CDR1 and CDR2 from the germline V gene are MNHNY and SVGAGI (reference sequence). The CDR3 bases are TGTGCCAGCAGTGCCGGGATAGGGAATTATGGCTACACCTTC. Translated, it gives CASSAGIGNYGYTF.

The chain recombines TRBV5-1 with TRBJ2-3; D ambiguous. V was trimmed by 5 bases and J by 2 bases, leaving 21 bases between them. CDR3 size: 17 residues. CDR1 is SGHRS, CDR2 YFSETQ, per germline. CDR3 in amino acids: CASSSNVVASTTDTQYF. DNA for the CDR3: TGCGCCAGCAGTTCCAACGTCGTCGCCTCAACCACAGATACGCAGTATTTT.

This clonotype was seen a few times. The chain joins TRBV6-5 to TRBJ2-1; D could derive from TRBD1 or TRBD2 (6 bases each). The V end was cut by 11 bases, the J end by 6 bases, with 20 bases between. Germline V CDR1 and CDR2: MNHEY, SVGAGI. The CDR3 is made up of 14 amino acids. The CDR3 sequence is CARTTGRRGNEQFF. The CDR3, as DNA: TGTGCCCGGACGACAGGCAGGCGGGGCAATGAGCAGTTCTTC.

This clonotype has just a few counts. The chain is built from TRBV2 and TRBJ2-1; D call uncertain. The germline CDR1 and CDR2 sequences are SNHLY and FYNNEI. The CDR3 covers 15 residues. The V gene lost 6 bases and the J gene lost 4 bases, with 16 bases spanning the gap. The DNA for the CDR3 is TGTGCCAGCAGGTCCAGACAAGGGATATACAATGAGCAGTTCTTC. Translated: CASRSRQGIYNEQFF.

This clonotype was counted only a few times. The chain has TRBV20-1 and TRBJ2-7, with a weak D call TRBD1 (5 bases). Trimming removed 5 bases from V and 1 base from J, with 15 bases in between. The CDR3 extends over 14 amino acids. Looked up from germline, CDR1 is DFQATT and CDR2 is SNEGSKA (reference sequence). CDR3 in amino acids: CSAPIFDRSYEQYF. The CDR3 DNA is TGCAGTGCTCCTATCTTCGACAGATCCTACGAGCAGTACTTC.

In this sample, this clonotype turned up a few times. The chain is built from TRBV12-3 or TRBV12-4 and TRBJ1-5; unclear D gene. Trimming took 4 bases from V and 5 from J, leaving 9 bases between them. The CDR3 covers 13 residues. The CDR3 DNA is TGTGCCAGCAGTTCCGGGTCGTATCAGCCCCAGCATTTT. Its translation: CASSSGSYQPQHF.

This chain uses TRBV5-1 with TRBJ1-2; D may be TRBD1 (5 bases). V shed 0 bases and J shed 3 bases, with 15 bases lying between them. CDR3 length equals 16 residues. Germline V gene data show CDR1 as SGHRS and CDR2 as YFSETQ. CDR3 DNA: TGCGCCAGCAGCTTGGTGAAGGGGCAGGAGCACTATGGCTACACCTTC. Its protein product is CASSLVKGQEHYGYTF.

Concerning this clonotype: Given a much more abundant clone one base away, this may be a read error. V gene TRBV12-3 or TRBV12-4 combines with J gene TRBJ2-3, with TRBD1 identical over 7 bases. This CDR3 is built from 14 residues. The CDR3 loop reads CASTRQGVADAQYF. The CDR3 DNA follows: TGTGCCAGCACTCGGCAGGGGGTAGCAGATGCGCAGTATTTT.

V is TRBV7-2 and J is TRBJ2-3, with 12 bases aligning to TRBD2. CDR3 length equals 16 residues. Germline-derived CDR1 and CDR2 are SGHTA and FQGNSA. The ends lost 1 base at V and 6 bases at J; junction bases unmatched: 5. The CDR3: CASSLGSSGGADTQYF. The CDR3 region has the DNA TGTGCCAGCAGCTTAGGGTCTAGCGGGGGGGCCGATACGCAGTATTTT.

This clonotype was counted between two and nine times. The chain couples TRBV28 to TRBJ2-1, with D possibly TRBD2 on 6 matching bases. CDR3 length equals 12 residues. Germline-derived CDR1 and CDR2 are MDHEN and SYDVKM. V was pared by 10 bases and J by 5 bases, with 12 bases between. The CDR3 sequence is CATAGWDNEQFF. The CDR3 DNA follows: TGTGCCACCGCGGGGTGGGACAATGAGCAGTTCTTC.

This clonotype has more than one count but fewer than ten. This rearrangement joins TRBV4-1 to TRBJ2-7; 14 bases line up with TRBD2. Unmatched junction bases numbered 9, after V lost 0 bases and J lost 2 bases. This CDR3 is built from 19 residues. Germline CDR1 reads MGHRA; CDR2 reads YSYEKL. CDR3 coding DNA: TGCGCCAGCAGCCAAGAAGGGGGACTAGCGGGGGAACCTGCCTACGAGCAGTACTTC. Amino acid sequence: CASSQEGGLAGEPAYEQYF.

The rearrangement links TRBV4-1 to TRBJ2-1; TRBD1 might be the D (6 bases). CDR1 is MGHRA and CDR2 is YSYEKL in the germline V gene. Trimming left V 0 bases short and J 9 bases short, with 12 bases between. The CDR3 runs 14 residues. The CDR3 region has the DNA TGCGCCAGCAGCCAAGATTCAGGGACACGTGAGCAGTTCTTC. Protein: CASSQDSGTREQFF.

This clonotype was observed a few times. This chain links TRBV5-8 with TRBJ2-4, with TRBD1 matching 10 bases. Germline values: CDR1 SGHTS, CDR2 YDEGEE. The CDR3 length is 17 residues. Trimming removed 4 bases from V and 0 bases from J; junction bases left unmatched: 7. In nucleotides, the CDR3 is TGTGCCAGCAGCCCGGGACAGGGGTTGCTAGCCAAAAACATTCAGTACTTC. Translated, it gives CASSPGQGLLAKNIQYF.

This clonotype was counted between two and nine times. The chain combines TRBV12-3 or TRBV12-4 with TRBJ2-7, with 9 nucleotides matching TRBD1. This CDR3 has 16 residues. J gave up 3 bases and V 4 bases, and 10 bases lay outside the gene matches. CDR3 bases: TGTGCCAGCAGTTCCCGCCCCGGGACAGGGTTCTACGAGCAGTACTTC. It translates to CASSSRPGTGFYEQYF.

The chain employs TRBV7-3 and TRBJ2-5, with 11 bases lining up with TRBD2. V was clipped by 4 bases and J by 1 base; unmatched bases: 14. The germline V gene has CDR1 SGHTA and CDR2 FQGTGA. CDR3 length: 19 residues. The CDR3 loop reads CASSSQVPTGTSGQETQYF. CDR3 DNA sequence: TGTGCCAGCAGCTCGCAGGTTCCAACCGGGACTAGCGGCCAAGAGACCCAGTACTTC.